These 6 T cell receptor beta chains came from one sample sequenced in a study of T cells of healthy individuals. TCRdb used MiXCR to reprocess the 5' RACE reads, holding one entry per CDR3 protein. Among 60,000 to 75,000 distinct CDR3 sequences listed, around 15% were seen once. These receptors all come from a human donor in good health.

This clonotype was seen repeatedly, ten times or more. V gene TRBV5-1 combines with J gene TRBJ1-4; 7 bases are shared with TRBD1. Germline V lookup: CDR1 SGHRS, CDR2 YFSETQ. Trimming at V came to 0 bases and at J to 8 bases, leaving 7 bases not matched to a gene. The CDR3 spans 15 residues. The CDR3 here is CASSLANGDREKLFF. The CDR3 DNA sequence: TGCGCCAGCAGCTTGGCCAACGGGGACAGAGAAAAACTGTTTTTT.

This clonotype was seen more than once but under ten times. This chain links TRBV19 with TRBJ2-5, with 7 positions matching TRBD1. Looked up from germline, CDR1 is LNHDA and CDR2 is SQIVND (reference sequence). Trimming took 7 bases from V and 1 from J; bases not matched to a gene: 9. This CDR3 comprises 15 residues. For the CDR3, the DNA is TGTGCCAGTACTAACAATCGGGACAGCCAAGAGACCCAGTACTTC. It yields the protein CASTNNRDSQETQYF.

This rearrangement joins TRBV20-1 to TRBJ2-3; D is undetermined. This CDR3 is built from 15 residues. Germline V CDR1 and CDR2: DFQATT, SNEGSKA (reference sequence). V lost 3 bases and J 3 bases, leaving 16 bases between the germline ends. CDR3 nucleotide sequence: TGCAGTGCTAGTTTATGGACGGTAGGGACAGATACGCAGTATTTT. It translates to CSASLWTVGTDTQYF.

This clonotype was seen at least ten times. The chain has TRBV5-4 and TRBJ2-2; 8 bases line up with TRBD2. The germline V gene has CDR1 SGHNT and CDR2 YYREEE (reference sequence). This CDR3 is built from 16 residues. The V and J ends lost 5 bases and 8 bases, in that order; junction bases with no gene match: 14. The CDR3 spells CASSSLGTRVRGELFF. CDR3 nucleotide sequence: TGTGCCAGCAGTTCGCTCGGGACTAGAGTCAGAGGGGAGCTGTTTTTT.

The rearrangement uses TRBV6-2 or TRBV6-3 and TRBJ1-1, with 8 bases lining up with TRBD1. This CDR3 is 15 amino acids long. The germline V gene has CDR1 MNHEY and CDR2 SVGEGT. The ends lost 8 bases at V and 4 bases at J; junction bases unmatched: 12. The CDR3 DNA reads as TGTGCCAGCCGCCGAACCAACACAGGGGGCACTGAAGCTTTCTTT. As protein: CASRRTNTGGTEAFF.

The gene calls are TRBV5-1 and TRBJ2-5; TRBD2 is a possible D gene (5 bases). Trimming stripped 0 bases from V and 1 base from J, with 10 bases between. Germline loops: CDR1 SGHRS, CDR2 YFSETQ. There are 15 residues in the CDR3. CDR3 region: CASSLGPGTQETQYF. In DNA, the CDR3 is TGCGCCAGCAGCTTGGGTCCGGGAACCCAAGAGACCCAGTACTTC.